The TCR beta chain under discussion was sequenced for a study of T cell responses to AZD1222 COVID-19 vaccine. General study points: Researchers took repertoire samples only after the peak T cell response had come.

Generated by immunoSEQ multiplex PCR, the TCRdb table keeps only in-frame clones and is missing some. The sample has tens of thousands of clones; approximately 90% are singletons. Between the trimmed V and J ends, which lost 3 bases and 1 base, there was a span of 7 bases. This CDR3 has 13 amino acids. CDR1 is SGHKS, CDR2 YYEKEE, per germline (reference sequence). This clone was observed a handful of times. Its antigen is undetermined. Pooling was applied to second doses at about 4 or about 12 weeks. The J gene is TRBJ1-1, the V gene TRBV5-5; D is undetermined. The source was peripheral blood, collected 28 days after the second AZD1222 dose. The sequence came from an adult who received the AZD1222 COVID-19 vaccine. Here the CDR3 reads CASSWAGNTEAFF. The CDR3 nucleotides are TGTGCCAGCAGCTGGGCCGGGAACACTGAAGCTTTCTTT.